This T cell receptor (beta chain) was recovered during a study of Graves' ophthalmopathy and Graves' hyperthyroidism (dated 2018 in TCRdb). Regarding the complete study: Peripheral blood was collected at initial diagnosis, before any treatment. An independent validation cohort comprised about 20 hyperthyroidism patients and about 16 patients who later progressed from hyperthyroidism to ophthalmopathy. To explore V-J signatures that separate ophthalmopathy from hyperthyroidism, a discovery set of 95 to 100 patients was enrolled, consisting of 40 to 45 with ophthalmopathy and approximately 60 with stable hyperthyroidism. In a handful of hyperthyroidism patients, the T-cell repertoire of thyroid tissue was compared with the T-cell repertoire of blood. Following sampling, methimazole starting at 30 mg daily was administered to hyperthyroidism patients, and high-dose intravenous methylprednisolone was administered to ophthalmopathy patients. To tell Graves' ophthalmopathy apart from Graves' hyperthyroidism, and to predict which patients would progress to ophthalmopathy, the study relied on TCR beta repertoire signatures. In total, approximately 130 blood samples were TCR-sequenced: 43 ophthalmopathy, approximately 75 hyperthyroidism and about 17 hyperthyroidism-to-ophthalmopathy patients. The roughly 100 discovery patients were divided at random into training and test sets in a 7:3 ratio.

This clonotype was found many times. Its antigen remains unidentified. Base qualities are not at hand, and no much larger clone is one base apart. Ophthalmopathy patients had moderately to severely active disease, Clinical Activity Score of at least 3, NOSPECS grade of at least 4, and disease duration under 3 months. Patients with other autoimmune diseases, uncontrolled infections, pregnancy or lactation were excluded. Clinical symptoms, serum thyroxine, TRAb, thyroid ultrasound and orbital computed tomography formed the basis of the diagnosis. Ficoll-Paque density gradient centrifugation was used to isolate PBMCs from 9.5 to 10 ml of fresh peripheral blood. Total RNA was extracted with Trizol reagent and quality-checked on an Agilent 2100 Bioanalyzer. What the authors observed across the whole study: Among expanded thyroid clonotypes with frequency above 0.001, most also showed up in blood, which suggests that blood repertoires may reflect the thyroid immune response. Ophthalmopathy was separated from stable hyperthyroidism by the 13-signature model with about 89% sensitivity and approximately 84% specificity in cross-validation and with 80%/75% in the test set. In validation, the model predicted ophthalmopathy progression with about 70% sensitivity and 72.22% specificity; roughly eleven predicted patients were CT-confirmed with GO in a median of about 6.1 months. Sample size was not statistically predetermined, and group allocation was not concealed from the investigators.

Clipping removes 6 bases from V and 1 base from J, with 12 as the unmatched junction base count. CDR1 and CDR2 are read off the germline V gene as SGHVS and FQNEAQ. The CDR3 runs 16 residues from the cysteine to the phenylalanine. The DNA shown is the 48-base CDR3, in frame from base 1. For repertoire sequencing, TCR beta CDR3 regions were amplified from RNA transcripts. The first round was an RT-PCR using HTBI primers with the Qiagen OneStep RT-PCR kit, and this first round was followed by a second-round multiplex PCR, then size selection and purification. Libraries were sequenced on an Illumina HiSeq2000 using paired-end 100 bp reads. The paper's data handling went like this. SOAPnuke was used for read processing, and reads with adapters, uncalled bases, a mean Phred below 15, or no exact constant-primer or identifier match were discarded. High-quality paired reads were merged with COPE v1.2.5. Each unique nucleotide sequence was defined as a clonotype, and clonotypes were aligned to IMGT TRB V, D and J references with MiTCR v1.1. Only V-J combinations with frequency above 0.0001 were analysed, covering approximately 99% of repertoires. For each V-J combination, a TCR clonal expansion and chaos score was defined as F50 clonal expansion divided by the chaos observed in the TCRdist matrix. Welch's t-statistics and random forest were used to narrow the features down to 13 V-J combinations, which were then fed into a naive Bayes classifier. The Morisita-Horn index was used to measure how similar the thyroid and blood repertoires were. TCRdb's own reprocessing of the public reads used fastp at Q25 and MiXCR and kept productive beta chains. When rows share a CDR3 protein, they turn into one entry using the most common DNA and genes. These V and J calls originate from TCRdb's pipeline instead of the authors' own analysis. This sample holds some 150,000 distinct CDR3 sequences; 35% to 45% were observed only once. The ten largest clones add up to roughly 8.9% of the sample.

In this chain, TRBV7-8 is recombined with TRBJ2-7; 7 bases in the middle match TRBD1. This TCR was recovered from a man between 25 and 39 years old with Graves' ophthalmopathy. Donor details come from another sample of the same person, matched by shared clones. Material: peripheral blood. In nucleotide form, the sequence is TGTGCCAGCAGAGCACCGGGACAGTCCTTATCCTACGAGCAGTACTTC. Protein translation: CASRAPGQSLSYEQYF. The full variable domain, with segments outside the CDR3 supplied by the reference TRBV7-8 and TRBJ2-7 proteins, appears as GAGVSQSPRYKVAKRGQDVALRCDPISGHVSLFWYQQALGQGPEFLTYFQNEAQLDKSGLPSDRFFAERPEGSVSTLKIQRTQQEDSAVYLCASRAPGQSLSYEQYFGPGTRLTVT.